The next 19 T cell receptor beta chains were all read from a single sample in a study of blood T cell repertoires in COVID-19. TCRdb's copy holds only in-frame clones and misses some; the assay was immunoSEQ multiplex PCR. The sample gives approximately 60,000 clones, around four fifths of which show up once; about 6.7% is in the top ten. The sample taken for sequencing was peripheral blood. The receptors stem from a human donor in a cohort sampled during active COVID-19.

The V and J genes are TRBV18 and TRBJ1-6; 10 bases align to TRBD1. Germline trimming cut 5 bases from V and 7 bases from J; bases unmatched to any gene: 5. Germline V lookup: CDR1 KGHSH, CDR2 LQKENI. This CDR3 spans 15 amino acids. The CDR3 reads CASSYGTGENSPLHF. The CDR3 nucleotides are TGTGCCAGCTCATACGGGACAGGGGAGAATTCACCCCTCCACTTT.

The gene calls are TRBV18 and TRBJ2-1; possibly TRBD1 for D (6 bases). Germline V gives CDR1 KGHSH, CDR2 LQKENI. The CDR3 sequence is 15 residues long. The germline V and J ends were trimmed by 4 bases and 0 bases, with 10 bases remaining between them. Written as DNA, the CDR3 is TGTGCCAGCTCACGAGACAGGAGCTCCTACAATGAGCAGTTCTTC. Its protein is CASSRDRSSYNEQFF.

The CDR3 region has the DNA TGTGCCAGCAGGTCGGGACTAGCGCCCTCCTACGAGCAGTACTTC. Translating it yields CASRSGLAPSYEQYF. The chain uses TRBV3-1 (or the pseudogene TRBV3-2) and TRBJ2-7, with 10 bases fitting TRBD2. Germline-derived CDR1 and CDR2 are LGHDT and YNNKEL (reference sequence). The ends lost 6 bases at V and 0 bases at J; junction bases unmatched: 5. This CDR3 is built from 15 residues.

The chain recombines TRBV2 with TRBJ1-6; TRBD1 matches 10 bases. The J segment lost 7 bases and the V segment lost 6 bases, leaving 6 bases of the junction unmatched. The germline V gene has CDR1 SNHLY and CDR2 FYNNEI. The CDR3 covers 15 residues. The CDR3 nucleotides read TGTGCCAGCAGGTCCGGGACAGGGGAAAATTCACCCCTCCACTTT. It codes for CASRSGTGENSPLHF.

The chain recombines TRBV6-5 with TRBJ1-2; maybe TRBD1 (5 bases). Germline-derived CDR1 and CDR2 are MNHEY and SVGAGI. Between the trimmed V and J ends, which lost 0 bases and 4 bases, there was a span of 12 bases. This CDR3 has 15 residues. The CDR3 protein is CASSYSRSRAYGYTF. The CDR3 coding sequence is TGTGCCAGCAGTTACTCGAGGTCCAGGGCCTATGGCTACACCTTC.

This clone was detected a few times. V and J are TRBV7-8 and TRBJ1-3; D perhaps matches TRBD1 (6 bases). The V and J ends lost 2 bases and 4 bases respectively, with 15 bases between them. Germline CDR1 reads SGHVS; CDR2 reads FQNEAQ. This CDR3 contains 16 residues. The CDR3 protein is CASSLSNTGQGNTIYF. The CDR3 DNA reads as TGTGCCAGCAGCTTATCCAACACAGGGCAAGGAAACACCATATATTTT.

This clone appeared once. This chain connects TRBV9 to TRBJ2-7; 8 bases match TRBD1. The germline CDR1 and CDR2 sequences are SGDLS and YYNGEE. Trimming at V came to 4 bases and at J to 4 bases, leaving 7 bases not matched to a gene. The CDR3 is made up of 14 amino acids. The CDR3 loop reads CASSRQGREYEQYF. In DNA, the CDR3 is TGTGCCAGCAGCAGACAGGGGCGGGAATACGAGCAGTACTTC.

This rearrangement joins TRBV20-1 to TRBJ1-2, with D unclear. CDR3 length equals 11 residues. The V gene's germline CDR1 is DFQATT and CDR2 SNEGSKA (reference sequence). Deletions cut 3 bases from V and 7 bases from J, with 9 bases between. The CDR3 here is CSASVGGGYTF. The CDR3 bases are TGCAGTGCTAGTGTGGGAGGTGGCTACACCTTC.

V is TRBV29-1 and J is TRBJ2-5; 10 nucleotides match TRBD2. The CDR3 length is 16 residues. V was pared by 4 bases and J by 5 bases, with 13 bases of the junction left unmatched. Per the germline V gene, CDR1 is SQVTM and CDR2 is ANQGSEA. CDR3 nucleotides: TGCAGCGTTGTATCATCCCTAGCGGGAGACTCGGAGACCCAGTACTTC. Translation: CSVVSSLAGDSETQYF.

This sequence joins TRBV5-1 and TRBJ2-1; 8 bases are a match to TRBD2. Germline lookup yields CDR1 SGHRS and CDR2 YFSETQ. This CDR3 contains 17 residues. Trimming at V came to 0 bases and at J to 4 bases, leaving 9 bases not matched to a gene. The CDR3 is CASSLAPSAGGYNEQFF. The CDR3 region has the DNA TGCGCCAGCAGCTTGGCACCCTCGGCGGGAGGTTACAATGAGCAGTTCTTC.

V gene TRBV19 combines with J gene TRBJ2-2; a possible D gene is TRBD1 (6 bases). Germline CDR1 LNHDA, CDR2 SQIVND (reference sequence). Between the trimmed V and J ends, which lost 1 base and 8 bases, there was a span of 11 bases. The CDR3 covers 14 residues. The DNA for the CDR3 is TGTGCCAGTAGTATAGTTGTCGGGACAGGGGAGCTGTTTTTT. Residues: CASSIVVGTGELFF.

To note about this clone: This may be a read error: a much more frequent sequence differs by one nucleotide. The rearrangement joins TRBV7-9 to TRBJ1-1; the D gene is possibly TRBD1 (5 bases). Germline lookup yields CDR1 SEHNR and CDR2 FQNEAQ (reference sequence). This CDR3 has 13 residues. V lost 2 bases and J lost 1, with 5 bases in between. CDR3 DNA: TGTGCCAGCAGCTTACAGGGGAACACTGAAGCTTTCTTT. It specifies CASSLQGNTEAFF.

This sequence joins TRBV25-1 and TRBJ1-6; 8 bases are a match to TRBD1. Germline V gene data show CDR1 as MGHDK and CDR2 as SYGVNS. Germline trimming cut 3 bases from V and 7 bases from J; bases unmatched to any gene: 8. This CDR3 has 16 residues. CDR3 sequence reads: CASSDRAGGGNSPLHF. The DNA for the CDR3 is TGTGCCAGCAGTGATCGGGCAGGGGGCGGAAATTCACCCCTCCACTTT.

The rearrangement uses TRBV11-2 and TRBJ2-5, with 9 bases fitting TRBD2. From germline, CDR1 is SGHAT and CDR2 FQNNGV. The CDR3 covers 16 residues. V lost 7 bases to trimming and J lost 5 bases; unmatched junction nucleotides: 14. The CDR3 protein is CASNPNSGSLEETQYF. CDR3 DNA: TGTGCCAGCAACCCTAATAGCGGGAGTTTAGAGGAGACCCAGTACTTC. The whole variable domain, filled in from reference TRBV11-2 and TRBJ2-5, reads EAGVAQSPRYKIIEKRQSVAFWCNPISGHATLYWYQQILGQGPKLLIQFQNNGVVDDSQLPKDRFSAERLKGVDSTLKIQPAKLEDSAVYLCASNPNSGSLEETQYFGPGTRLLVL.

This clone was seen a single time. The chain carries TRBV19 and TRBJ2-7; 9 positions match TRBD1. V lost 5 bases and J lost 2; bases outside the gene matches: 4. Germline-derived CDR1 and CDR2 are LNHDA and SQIVND (reference sequence). CDR3 length: 14 amino acids. This chain's CDR3 is CASSVGTGPYEQYF. The CDR3 DNA reads TGTGCCAGTAGTGTCGGGACAGGGCCCTACGAGCAGTACTTC.

The rearrangement uses TRBV6-5 and TRBJ1-5; D unclear. Germline V CDR1 and CDR2: MNHEY, SVGAGI. The CDR3 is made up of 13 amino acids. V lost 8 bases, J lost 0 bases, and 8 bases lay in between. The CDR3 DNA reads as TGTGCCAGCGAGAAGTATAGCAATCAGCCCCAGCATTTT. It codes for CASEKYSNQPQHF.

This chain uses TRBV5-1 with TRBJ1-6; 10 nucleotides agree with TRBD1. Unmatched junction bases numbered 4, after V lost 5 bases and J lost 8 bases. CDR1 SGHRS and CDR2 YFSETQ come from the germline V gene. CDR3 length: 14 amino acids. In DNA form, the CDR3 reads TGCGCCAGCAGTCCAGGACAGGGGGATTCACCCCTCCACTTT. The encoded protein is CASSPGQGDSPLHF.

This rearrangement joins TRBV10-3 to TRBJ1-4, with 8 nucleotides matching TRBD1. V lost 10 bases and J lost 8; bases outside the gene matches: 15. The CDR3 totals 15 residues. Per germline, CDR1 ENHRY and CDR2 SYGVKD. CDR3 sequence: CATAPLTGEGEKLFF. The CDR3 DNA reads as TGTGCCACCGCGCCTTTGACAGGGGAGGGAGAAAAACTGTTTTTT.

The J gene is TRBJ2-7, the V gene TRBV18; 7 bases align to TRBD1. The J segment lost 3 bases and the V segment lost 2 bases, leaving 7 bases of the junction unmatched. The CDR3 sequence is 15 residues long. In germline, CDR1 is KGHSH, CDR2 LQKENI. The DNA for the CDR3 is TGTGCCAGCTCACCATCAAGGGGGCCCGTCTACGAGCAGTACTTC. This codes for CASSPSRGPVYEQYF.